The rows below give T cell receptor beta chains drawn from one sample of a study of CD8 T cells in ankylosing spondylitis. TCRdb reanalysed the 5' RACE reads using MiXCR and keeps one entry per CDR3 protein. The sample lists more than 650,000 distinct CDR3 sequences, approximately 10% occurring once. The material sequenced was blood, either unsorted or a sorted T cell fraction (not recorded which). Receptors were obtained from a male donor with ankylosing spondylitis. CDR3s include the opening cysteine and the closing phenylalanine or tryptophan. Each record gives: D gene, V gene, clone size, J gene, CDR3 DNA, CDR3 protein. D genes are given only for firm matches. Rows may omit the clone size; those that give it use once, few, many or a size class.

>-|TRBV14|-|TRBJ1-6
TGTGCCAGCAGCCGGACAAATAATTCACCCCTCCACTTT
CASSRTNNSPLHF
>-|TRBV5-1|many|TRBJ2-1
TGCGCCAGCAGCCTCCGACCGGGTAATGAGCAGTTCTTC
CASSLRPGNEQFF
>-|TRBV5-6|-|TRBJ1-5
TGTGCCAGCAGCTCGTACCCGGATGGGAACAATCAGCCCCAGCATTTT
CASSSYPDGNNQPQHF
>-|TRBV4-3|-|TRBJ1-2
TGCGCCAGCAGCCAAGATATCGTCAGGGAGGACTATGGCTACACCTTC
CASSQDIVREDYGYTF
>-|TRBV4-3|-|TRBJ2-1
TGCGCCAGCAGCCAAGGACTCCCTCTACCGGGACGCCACAATGAGCAGTTCTTC
CASSQGLPLPGRHNEQFF
>-|TRBV7-2|many|TRBJ2-1
TGTGCCAGCAGCTATTATCCGGGGGCGGGGACCAATGAGCAGTTCTTC
CASSYYPGAGTNEQFF
>-|TRBV6-6|-|TRBJ1-2
TGTGCCAGCAGGTACAGGCAGGACTATGGCTACACCTTC
CASRYRQDYGYTF
>-|TRBV11-2|-|TRBJ2-5
TGTGCCAGCAGCTTTACGGCTTCGGCCGGGAGAGAGACCCAGTACTTC
CASSFTASAGRETQYF
>-|TRBV6-6|-|TRBJ1-4
TGTGCCAGCAGTTACGGGGAGGCAGGAGAAAAACTGTTTTTT
CASSYGEAGEKLFF
>TRBD1|TRBV3-1|-|TRBJ2-2
TGTGCCAGCAGCCTGGAATATCCGGGACAGTTCGCCACCGGGGAGCTGTTTTTT
CASSLEYPGQFATGELFF
>-|TRBV7-9|-|TRBJ1-1
TGTGCCAGCAGCTTGCGGGATTCCCGAGGAACTGAAGCTTTCTTT
CASSLRDSRGTEAFF
>-|TRBV7-8|few|TRBJ1-5
TGTGCCAGCAGCTTAGTAGTGACAGTCAATCAGCCCCAGCATTTT
CASSLVVTVNQPQHF
>TRBD1|TRBV7-8|-|TRBJ1-1
TGTGCCAGCAGCCTCCGGGACAGGGTTGGCACTGAAGCTTTCTTT
CASSLRDRVGTEAFF
>-|TRBV20-1|few|TRBJ1-2
TGCAGTGCGGTACAGGGTAACTATGGCTACACCTTC
CSAVQGNYGYTF
>TRBD1|TRBV20-1|-|TRBJ1-4
TGCAGTGCGGGACAGGGCCTAGAAAAACTGTTTTTT
CSAGQGLEKLFF
>-|TRBV27|-|TRBJ1-3
TGTGCCAGCAGTTTCAGGAGGTCTGGAAACACCATATATTTT
CASSFRRSGNTIYF
>-|TRBV7-2|many|TRBJ2-1
TGTGCCAGCAGCTTAGCGCTCGGGAACGGCCTTAGGGGGCAGTTCTTC
CASSLALGNGLRGQFF
>-|TRBV14|few|TRBJ2-1
TGTGCCAGCAGCCAAGATGTAGGGTACCATGAGCAGTTCTTC
CASSQDVGYHEQFF
>-|TRBV3-1|few|TRBJ1-3
TGTGCCAGCACTCCGACGGGACTCTCTGGAAACACCATATATTTT
CASTPTGLSGNTIYF
>TRBD1|TRBV5-1|few|TRBJ1-4
TGCGCCAGCAGCTGGGGACAGGGGGCAACTAATGAAAAACTGTTTTTT
CASSWGQGATNEKLFF
>TRBD2|TRBV7-2|-|TRBJ2-5
TGTGCCAGCAGCCTAGCGGGGCTGTCGAAGACCCAGTACTTC
CASSLAGLSKTQYF
>TRBD2|TRBV2|few|TRBJ2-1
TGTGCCAGCAGGCGGGACTACCAGAATGAGCAGTTCTTC
CASRRDYQNEQFF
>TRBD1|TRBV3-1|few|TRBJ2-1
TGTGCCAGCAGCCAGACAGGGGGCAATGAGCAGTTCTTC
CASSQTGGNEQFF
>-|TRBV18|few|TRBJ2-5
TGTGCCAGCTCACCACGGCAGGTCACGGCGGGCGAGACCCAGTACTTC
CASSPRQVTAGETQYF
>TRBD2|TRBV12-3/TRBV12-4|-|TRBJ2-1
TGTGCCAGCACCTTAGGCGTTGTAGGGACTAGCGGGAAAAACTCCTACAATGAGCAGTTCTTC
CASTLGVVGTSGKNSYNEQFF
>-|TRBV20-1|few|TRBJ2-7
TGCAGTGCCCACGGGTTGAGCTCCTACGAGCAGTACTTC
CSAHGLSSYEQYF
>-|TRBV12-3/TRBV12-4|many|TRBJ1-1
TGTGCCAGCAGTTTAATCCCCGGAGCTGAAGCTTTCTTT
CASSLIPGAEAFF